Sequencing of this TCR beta chain was carried out in a study of T cells after yellow fever vaccination. Study-level findings and limits: There was a possibility that FACS-sorted repertoires contained abundant clonotypes contaminating from the bulk population.

A process of 5'RACE template switching, which added a universal primer site and UMIs, was used to make TCR cDNA. A single record per CDR3 protein comes from TCRdb applying MiXCR to the 5' RACE reads. The sample lists 150,000 to 200,000 distinct CDR3 sequences, approximately 9.7% occurring once. After removal of 8 bases from V and 3 bases from J, the junction contained 11 bases not matched to a gene. Per germline, CDR1 SGHVS and CDR2 FQNEAQ. This CDR3 has 15 amino acids. This clonotype appeared a few times. Antigen unknown. This TCR was recovered from a man between 18 and 35 years old who received the YFV17D yellow fever vaccine. Sequencing was performed on CD8+ T cells sorted from PBMCs, taken 45 days after the yellow fever booster vaccination. The V call is TRBV7-8, the J call TRBJ2-3; TRBD1 aligns across 7 bases. Here the CDR3 reads CASLGTALATDTQYF. CDR3 sequence (DNA): TGTGCCAGCCTGGGGACAGCTCTAGCAACAGATACGCAGTATTTT.